This is a list of T cell receptor beta chains from one sample in a study of blood T cell repertoires in COVID-19. Profiled with immunoSEQ multiplex PCR; TCRdb holds only in-frame clones, not every one. Here the sample spans some 300,000 clones, roughly nine tenths being singletons. Sequences were obtained from peripheral blood. The origin of the receptors is a man younger than 30 with active or convalescent COVID-19. Each CDR3 is given with its conserved first and last residue. The D gene is left open where the match is weak. Only part of the rows carry a size: once, few, many, or a class if the clone is expanded.

CDR3 length: 14; clone size: NA; J gene: TRBJ1-2; V gene: TRBV3-1/TRBV3-2; D gene: NA; CDR3 DNA: TGTGCCAGCAGCTCGAGGCAGGGCCTTAATGGCTACACCTTC; CDR3 protein: CASSSRQGLNGYTF
CDR3 length: 16; clone size: NA; J gene: TRBJ2-1; V gene: TRBV11-2; D gene: NA; CDR3 DNA: TGTGCCAGCAGCCCCCCCCCAGGGCCGGCGGACAATGAGCAGTTCTTC; CDR3 protein: CASSPPPGPADNEQFF
CDR3 length: 14; clone size: once; J gene: TRBJ2-7; V gene: TRBV28; D gene: NA; CDR3 DNA: TGTGCCAGCATCTCCGAGAAGCGGACCTACGAGCAGTACTTC; CDR3 protein: CASISEKRTYEQYF
CDR3 length: 11; clone size: NA; J gene: TRBJ1-2; V gene: TRBV20-1; D gene: NA; CDR3 DNA: TGCAGTGCCCGGTACGGCTATGGCTACACCTTC; CDR3 protein: CSARYGYGYTF
CDR3 length: 14; clone size: NA; J gene: TRBJ1-2; V gene: TRBV4-3; D gene: NA; CDR3 DNA: TGCGCCAGCAGTCGTAGGGGGAGTAACTATGGCTACACCTTC; CDR3 protein: CASSRRGSNYGYTF
CDR3 length: 14; clone size: NA; J gene: TRBJ2-1; V gene: TRBV7-2; D gene: NA; CDR3 DNA: TGTGCCAGCAGCTTACTAGCGAGTGTCAATGAGCAGTTCTTC; CDR3 protein: CASSLLASVNEQFF
CDR3 length: 14; clone size: NA; J gene: TRBJ1-1; V gene: TRBV27; D gene: NA; CDR3 DNA: TGTGCCAGCAGTTTATACAGGAGGGACACTGAAGCTTTCTTT; CDR3 protein: CASSLYRRDTEAFF
CDR3 length: 14; clone size: NA; J gene: TRBJ2-5; V gene: TRBV5-1; D gene: TRBD1; CDR3 DNA: TGCGCCAGCAGCCCTGGACAGGACCAAGAGACCCAGTACTTC; CDR3 protein: CASSPGQDQETQYF
CDR3 length: 14; clone size: NA; J gene: TRBJ2-1; V gene: TRBV7-2; D gene: NA; CDR3 DNA: TGTGCCAGCAGCCCCATAGCGGCAAACAATGAGCAGTTCTTC; CDR3 protein: CASSPIAANNEQFF
CDR3 length: 16; clone size: NA; J gene: TRBJ2-2; V gene: TRBV4-3; D gene: TRBD2; CDR3 DNA: TGCGCCAGCAGCCAAGATATCGGGGGGATCACCGGGGAGCTGTTTTTT; CDR3 protein: CASSQDIGGITGELFF
CDR3 length: 13; clone size: NA; J gene: TRBJ2-1; V gene: TRBV28; D gene: NA; CDR3 DNA: TGTGCCAGCAGTTTCCACGGTAACAATGAGCAGTTCTTC; CDR3 protein: CASSFHGNNEQFF
CDR3 length: 14; clone size: many; J gene: TRBJ2-7; V gene: TRBV19; D gene: TRBD1; CDR3 DNA: TGTGCCAGTAGTATAGGGACAGGGAGATACGAGCAGTACTTC; CDR3 protein: CASSIGTGRYEQYF
CDR3 length: 15; clone size: NA; J gene: TRBJ1-4; V gene: TRBV7-2; D gene: NA; CDR3 DNA: TGTGCTACCTCCGCCTTCTTGGGGAGTCGTGAAAAACTGTTTTTT; CDR3 protein: CATSAFLGSREKLFF
CDR3 length: 11; clone size: NA; J gene: TRBJ1-4; V gene: TRBV29-1; D gene: NA; CDR3 DNA: TGCAGCGTTGAAGATGTAGAAAAACTGTTTTTT; CDR3 protein: CSVEDVEKLFF
CDR3 length: 16; clone size: NA; J gene: TRBJ2-5; V gene: TRBV7-2; D gene: TRBD1; CDR3 DNA: TGTGCCAGCAGCTTAGGGTCTAGGGGGCTCTGGGAGACCCAGTACTTC; CDR3 protein: CASSLGSRGLWETQYF
CDR3 length: 15; clone size: NA; J gene: TRBJ1-2; V gene: TRBV5-6; D gene: NA; CDR3 DNA: TGTGCCAGCAGCTTGGATACAGTTTGGTTCTATGGCTACACCTTC; CDR3 protein: CASSLDTVWFYGYTF
CDR3 length: 15; clone size: NA; J gene: TRBJ1-2; V gene: TRBV11-2; D gene: TRBD1; CDR3 DNA: TGTGCCAGCAGCTTAACAGGGGCCGGTTCCTATGGCTACACCTTC; CDR3 protein: CASSLTGAGSYGYTF
CDR3 length: 14; clone size: NA; J gene: TRBJ2-7; V gene: TRBV5-1; D gene: NA; CDR3 DNA: TGCGCCAGCAGCTTGGATCCGGGACAAAACGAGCAGTACTTC; CDR3 protein: CASSLDPGQNEQYF
CDR3 length: 15; clone size: NA; J gene: TRBJ2-1; V gene: TRBV27; D gene: TRBD2; CDR3 DNA: TGTGCCAGCAGTTACGGGACTAGCGGGAGCAATGAGCAGTTCTTC; CDR3 protein: CASSYGTSGSNEQFF
CDR3 length: 15; clone size: NA; J gene: TRBJ1-2; V gene: TRBV25-1; D gene: TRBD1; CDR3 DNA: TGTGCCAGCAGTGACCCTCAGACAGGGGGCCTTGGCTACACCTTC; CDR3 protein: CASSDPQTGGLGYTF
CDR3 length: 14; clone size: NA; J gene: TRBJ1-2; V gene: TRBV5-1; D gene: NA; CDR3 DNA: TGCGCCAGCAGCTTGGGGGACACGGCCTATGGCTACACCTTC; CDR3 protein: CASSLGDTAYGYTF
CDR3 length: 15; clone size: NA; J gene: TRBJ1-5; V gene: TRBV19; D gene: TRBD1; CDR3 DNA: TGTGCCAGTCGGGACAGGGGGGGACAAGGTAGGACCCAGCATTTT; CDR3 protein: CASRDRGGQGRTQHF
CDR3 length: 15; clone size: few; J gene: TRBJ1-3; V gene: TRBV9; D gene: TRBD1; CDR3 DNA: TGTGCCAGCAGCCCGCGGGACAGCTCTGGAAACACCATATATTTT; CDR3 protein: CASSPRDSSGNTIYF
CDR3 length: 13; clone size: NA; J gene: TRBJ1-5; V gene: TRBV6-5; D gene: NA; CDR3 DNA: TGTGCCATCCGACAGCATAGCAATCAGCCCCAGCATTTT; CDR3 protein: CAIRQHSNQPQHF
CDR3 length: 15; clone size: NA; J gene: TRBJ1-2; V gene: TRBV5-6; D gene: NA; CDR3 DNA: TGTGCCAGCAGTTTTGTAGGGGCTGATAACTATGGCTACACCTTC; CDR3 protein: CASSFVGADNYGYTF
CDR3 length: 15; clone size: NA; J gene: TRBJ2-1; V gene: TRBV11-1; D gene: NA; CDR3 DNA: TGTGCCAGCAGCCCCCAGGCGGGGATTAACAATGAGCAGTTCTTC; CDR3 protein: CASSPQAGINNEQFF
CDR3 length: 15; clone size: once; J gene: TRBJ2-7; V gene: TRBV7-2; D gene: NA; CDR3 DNA: TGTGCCAGCAGCCTAGGGGACACTACAGGGTGGGAGCAGTACTTC; CDR3 protein: CASSLGDTTGWEQYF
CDR3 length: 18; clone size: NA; J gene: TRBJ2-3; V gene: TRBV4-1; D gene: TRBD2; CDR3 DNA: TGCGCCAGCAGCCAACAGGGGACTAGCGGGAGGGCCGGGGATACGCAGTATTTT; CDR3 protein: CASSQQGTSGRAGDTQYF
CDR3 length: 18; clone size: NA; J gene: TRBJ1-6; V gene: TRBV27; D gene: NA; CDR3 DNA: TGTGCCAGCAGTTCTCCAGCCTCTGGGGACATAGATAATTCACCCCTCCACTTT; CDR3 protein: CASSSPASGDIDNSPLHF
CDR3 length: 16; clone size: NA; J gene: TRBJ2-7; V gene: TRBV2; D gene: NA; CDR3 DNA: TGTGCCAGCAGTTTCGGGGGCGGGAGAGCGGCCTACGAGCAGTACTTC; CDR3 protein: CASSFGGGRAAYEQYF
CDR3 length: 16; clone size: NA; J gene: TRBJ1-6; V gene: TRBV2; D gene: TRBD1; CDR3 DNA: TGTGCCAGCAGTGCGGGACAGGGGGTCAATAATTCACCCCTCCACTTT; CDR3 protein: CASSAGQGVNNSPLHF
CDR3 length: 16; clone size: NA; J gene: TRBJ2-5; V gene: TRBV11-3; D gene: TRBD2; CDR3 DNA: TGTGCCAGCAGTCTAGGAGCGGGGGGGTCACAAGAGACCCAGTACTTC; CDR3 protein: CASSLGAGGSQETQYF
CDR3 length: 14; clone size: once; J gene: TRBJ2-7; V gene: TRBV18; D gene: TRBD1; CDR3 DNA: TGTGCCAGCTCACCATCCAGGGGGCTGGGGGAGCAGTACTTC; CDR3 protein: CASSPSRGLGEQYF
CDR3 length: 17; clone size: NA; J gene: TRBJ2-1; V gene: TRBV19; D gene: TRBD2; CDR3 DNA: TGTGCCAGTAGTCTCAGCCAGCGGGAAAGCTCCTACAATGAGCAGTTCTTC; CDR3 protein: CASSLSQRESSYNEQFF
CDR3 length: 14; clone size: once; J gene: TRBJ2-1; V gene: TRBV27; D gene: TRBD2; CDR3 DNA: TGTGCCAGCAGCACTACTAGCGCCTACAATGAGCAGTTCTTC; CDR3 protein: CASSTTSAYNEQFF
CDR3 length: 12; clone size: NA; J gene: TRBJ1-1; V gene: TRBV28; D gene: TRBD1; CDR3 DNA: TGTGCCAGCAGTTACAGGGGCACTGAAGCTTTCTTT; CDR3 protein: CASSYRGTEAFF
CDR3 length: 15; clone size: NA; J gene: TRBJ1-3; V gene: TRBV6-5; D gene: NA; CDR3 DNA: TGTGCCAGCAGTCCCGGACTTACCGATGGAAACACCATATATTTT; CDR3 protein: CASSPGLTDGNTIYF
CDR3 length: 12; clone size: once; J gene: TRBJ1-1; V gene: TRBV7-9; D gene: NA; CDR3 DNA: TGTGCCAGCAGCTTGGGTGACAGGGAAGCTTTCTTT; CDR3 protein: CASSLGDREAFF
CDR3 length: 13; clone size: NA; J gene: TRBJ1-1; V gene: TRBV27; D gene: NA; CDR3 DNA: TGTGCCAGCAGCTGGGAGGCAAGGGCTGAAGCTTTCTTT; CDR3 protein: CASSWEARAEAFF
CDR3 length: 18; clone size: NA; J gene: TRBJ2-7; V gene: TRBV6-1; D gene: TRBD1; CDR3 DNA: TGTGCCAGCAGTGACCCCGGGACAGGCAAGGTTTGGGCCTACGAGCAGTACTTC; CDR3 protein: CASSDPGTGKVWAYEQYF
CDR3 length: 15; clone size: NA; J gene: TRBJ1-5; V gene: TRBV9; D gene: TRBD1; CDR3 DNA: TGTGCCAGCAGCCCCGGGACAGGGGCGAATCAGCCCCAGCATTTT; CDR3 protein: CASSPGTGANQPQHF
CDR3 length: 16; clone size: NA; J gene: TRBJ1-3; V gene: TRBV11-2; D gene: NA; CDR3 DNA: TGTGCCAGCAGCTCCCACTCGGACAGTGCTGGAAACACCATATATTTT; CDR3 protein: CASSSHSDSAGNTIYF
CDR3 length: 13; clone size: NA; J gene: TRBJ2-7; V gene: TRBV19; D gene: TRBD1; CDR3 DNA: TGTGCCAGTAGTGGGACAGGGGGTTACGAGCAGTACTTC; CDR3 protein: CASSGTGGYEQYF